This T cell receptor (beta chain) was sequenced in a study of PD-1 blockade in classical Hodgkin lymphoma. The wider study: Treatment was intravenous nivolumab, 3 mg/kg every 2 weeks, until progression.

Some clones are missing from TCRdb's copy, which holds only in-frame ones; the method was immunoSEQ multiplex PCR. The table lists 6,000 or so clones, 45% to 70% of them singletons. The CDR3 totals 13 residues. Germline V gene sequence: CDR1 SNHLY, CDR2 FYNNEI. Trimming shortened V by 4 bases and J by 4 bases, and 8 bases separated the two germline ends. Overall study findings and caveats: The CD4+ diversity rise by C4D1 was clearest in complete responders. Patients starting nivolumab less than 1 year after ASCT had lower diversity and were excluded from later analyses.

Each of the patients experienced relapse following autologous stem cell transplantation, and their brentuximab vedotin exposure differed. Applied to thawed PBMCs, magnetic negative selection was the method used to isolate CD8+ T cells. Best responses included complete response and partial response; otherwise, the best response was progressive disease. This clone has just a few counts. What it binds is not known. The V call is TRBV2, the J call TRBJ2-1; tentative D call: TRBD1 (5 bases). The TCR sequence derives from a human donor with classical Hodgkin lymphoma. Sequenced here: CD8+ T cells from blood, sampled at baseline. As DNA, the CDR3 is TGTGCCAGCAGTGGGACACTATACAATGAGCAGTTCTTC. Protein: CASSGTLYNEQFF.